Detailed here is one TCR beta chain. What it binds is unknown. Cultured CD4+ T cells had their DNA profiled by the Oncomine TCR Beta short-read assay. Using its own MiXCR run on the PCR reads, TCRdb lists one record per CDR3 protein. The profile covers about 23,000 distinct CDR3 sequences, with roughly 53% appearing a single time and around 2.8% taken by the ten largest. This sample was included in a study of vaccination and CD4 T cells after COVID-19. Study in general: A median of around 73 days (range 14 to 241) separated dose two from the taking of post-vaccine samples. Control cultures were supplied with a CEFX pool, an HIV-1 Nef pool, or no peptide at all.

This CDR3 contains 15 residues. With 5 bases removed from V and 1 base from J, the gap between germline ends came to 14 bases. CDR1 is SGHTA, CDR2 FQGNSA, per germline. Treatment reported: roughly 10-day PBMC culture with coronavirus spike peptide pools or control peptides (ViraFEST assay). This receptor was obtained from a human donor who had recovered from COVID-19. V is TRBV7-2 and J is TRBJ1-1; D remains ambiguous. Source material: CD4+ T cells from blood, cultured in vitro. CDR3 protein: CASSPYPRPNTEAFF. The CDR3 DNA reads as TGTGCCAGCAGCCCCTACCCACGGCCGAACACTGAAGCTTTCTTT.